This is a list of T cell receptor beta chains from one sample in a study of T cell changes during pregnancy in multiple sclerosis. Clones were read by immunoSEQ multiplex PCR, and TCRdb kept only the in-frame ones, dropping some. The table shows tens of thousands of clones, with 90% occurring only once. The sequences come from CD4+ T cells from peripheral blood mononuclear cells, collected in the third trimester of pregnancy. Every receptor here comes from a female donor in good health, enrolled as a control in a pregnancy study. Both conserved end residues are part of each CDR3. The D gene is left open where the match is weak. Rows may omit the clone size; those that give it use once, few, many or a size class.

v_call: TRBV6-6
j_call: TRBJ2-7
d_call: .
clone_size: .
cdr3_aa: CASSYSSRGYEQYF
cdr3_nt: TGTGCCAGCAGTTACTCGAGCAGGGGTTACGAGCAGTACTTC

v_call: TRBV6-1
j_call: TRBJ2-7
d_call: TRBD1
clone_size: once
cdr3_aa: CASSVGTGRWYEQYF
cdr3_nt: TGTGCCAGCAGTGTGGGGACAGGGAGGTGGTACGAGCAGTACTTC

v_call: TRBV5-8
j_call: TRBJ1-5
d_call: .
clone_size: .
cdr3_aa: CASSFDGGWGQPQHF
cdr3_nt: TGTGCCAGCAGCTTTGATGGGGGCTGGGGTCAGCCCCAGCATTTT

v_call: TRBV29-1
j_call: TRBJ2-1
d_call: .
clone_size: .
cdr3_aa: CSVPPAGGNNEQFF
cdr3_nt: TGCAGCGTCCCTCCCGCCGGAGGCAACAATGAGCAGTTCTTC

v_call: TRBV7-9
j_call: TRBJ2-5
d_call: TRBD2
clone_size: .
cdr3_aa: CASTGLAGRKEETQYF
cdr3_nt: TGTGCCAGCACGGGACTAGCGGGTAGGAAGGAAGAAACCCAGTACTTC

v_call: TRBV5-1
j_call: TRBJ2-1
d_call: .
clone_size: .
cdr3_aa: CASSLGAPSYNEQFF
cdr3_nt: TGCGCCAGCAGCTTGGGGGCTCCCTCCTACAATGAGCAGTTCTTC

v_call: TRBV6-5
j_call: TRBJ2-7
d_call: TRBD1
clone_size: once
cdr3_aa: CASRRDSLLYEQYF
cdr3_nt: TGTGCCAGCAGGAGGGACAGTCTGCTGTACGAGCAGTACTTC

v_call: TRBV10-3
j_call: TRBJ2-2
d_call: TRBD1
clone_size: once
cdr3_aa: CATDRDGGTGELFF
cdr3_nt: TGTGCCACCGACAGGGATGGGGGCACCGGGGAGCTGTTTTTT

v_call: TRBV29-1
j_call: TRBJ1-5
d_call: .
clone_size: .
cdr3_aa: CSVKEVGARTPQHF
cdr3_nt: TGCAGCGTTAAAGAGGTTGGGGCTAGGACGCCCCAGCATTTT

v_call: TRBV5-4
j_call: TRBJ2-3
d_call: TRBD2
clone_size: .
cdr3_aa: CASSPRGGRGGDTQYF
cdr3_nt: TGTGCCAGCAGCCCCCGGGGCGGGAGAGGAGGAGATACGCAGTATTTT

v_call: TRBV5-8
j_call: TRBJ2-1
d_call: .
clone_size: .
cdr3_aa: CASSFRVLTGYEQFF
cdr3_nt: TGTGCCAGCAGCTTCCGAGTCCTAACAGGCTATGAGCAGTTCTTC

v_call: TRBV5-6
j_call: TRBJ2-1
d_call: TRBD2
clone_size: few
cdr3_aa: CASSRDYLNEQFF
cdr3_nt: TGTGCCAGCAGCCGGGACTACCTAAATGAGCAGTTCTTC

v_call: TRBV5-4
j_call: TRBJ1-6
d_call: .
clone_size: .
cdr3_aa: CASSLQQGDYSPLHF
cdr3_nt: TGTGCCAGCAGCTTGCAACAGGGTGATTATTCACCCCTCCACTTT

v_call: TRBV7-8
j_call: TRBJ2-7
d_call: .
clone_size: .
cdr3_aa: CASSLGHGGYEQYF
cdr3_nt: TGTGCCAGCAGCTTAGGTCACGGGGGCTACGAGCAGTACTTC

v_call: TRBV11-3
j_call: TRBJ1-6
d_call: .
clone_size: .
cdr3_aa: CASSSPTFSLILHF
cdr3_nt: TGTGCCAGCAGCTCCCCGACTTTCTCCCTCATCCTCCACTTT

v_call: TRBV29-1
j_call: TRBJ2-7
d_call: TRBD1
clone_size: few
cdr3_aa: CSGRDSHYEQYF
cdr3_nt: TGCAGCGGCAGGGACAGCCACTACGAGCAGTACTTC

v_call: TRBV7-2
j_call: TRBJ2-3
d_call: .
clone_size: .
cdr3_aa: CASSFGGGATQYF
cdr3_nt: TGTGCCAGCAGCTTTGGTGGCGGGGCCACGCAGTATTTT

v_call: TRBV7-8
j_call: TRBJ2-7
d_call: .
clone_size: .
cdr3_aa: CASSLARSYEQYF
cdr3_nt: TGTGCCAGCAGCTTAGCGCGGTCCTACGAGCAGTACTTC

v_call: TRBV4-2
j_call: TRBJ2-1
d_call: TRBD1
clone_size: .
cdr3_aa: CASSQGDSQQFF
cdr3_nt: TGTGCCAGCAGCCAAGGGGACAGTCAGCAGTTCTTC

v_call: TRBV30
j_call: TRBJ1-1
d_call: .
clone_size: few
cdr3_aa: CAWSGRTEAFF
cdr3_nt: TGTGCCTGGAGTGGGAGGACTGAAGCTTTCTTT

v_call: TRBV7-9
j_call: TRBJ2-7
d_call: .
clone_size: .
cdr3_aa: CASSFLRAVEQYF
cdr3_nt: TGTGCCAGCAGCTTTTTGCGGGCTGTCGAGCAGTACTTC

v_call: TRBV5-6
j_call: TRBJ2-5
d_call: .
clone_size: once
cdr3_aa: CASSLGSGQETQYF
cdr3_nt: TGTGCCAGCAGCTTGGGTAGCGGCCAAGAGACCCAGTACTTC

v_call: TRBV5-6
j_call: TRBJ1-2
d_call: TRBD1
clone_size: .
cdr3_aa: CASSVPGTGDGYTF
cdr3_nt: TGTGCCAGCAGCGTTCCCGGGACAGGGGACGGCTACACCTTC

v_call: TRBV5-4
j_call: TRBJ1-5
d_call: .
clone_size: .
cdr3_aa: CASSLRGSNQPQHF
cdr3_nt: TGTGCCAGCAGCTTGAGAGGTAGCAATCAGCCCCAGCATTTT

v_call: TRBV19
j_call: TRBJ2-7
d_call: .
clone_size: .
cdr3_aa: CASSAALGDEQYF
cdr3_nt: TGTGCCAGTAGCGCCGCCCTCGGAGACGAGCAGTACTTC

v_call: TRBV28
j_call: TRBJ1-5
d_call: .
clone_size: .
cdr3_aa: CASSPSLSGENQPQHF
cdr3_nt: TGTGCCAGCAGTCCCTCCCTGTCGGGGGAGAATCAGCCCCAGCATTTT

v_call: TRBV5-5
j_call: TRBJ1-5
d_call: .
clone_size: .
cdr3_aa: CASSLGPQGNNQPQHF
cdr3_nt: TGTGCCAGCAGCTTGGGTCCCCAGGGAAACAATCAGCCCCAGCATTTT

v_call: TRBV5-1
j_call: TRBJ1-1
d_call: .
clone_size: .
cdr3_aa: CASSFGVDTEAFF
cdr3_nt: TGCGCCAGCAGCTTCGGGGTAGACACTGAAGCTTTCTTT

v_call: TRBV7-2
j_call: TRBJ2-3
d_call: TRBD2
clone_size: .
cdr3_aa: CASSWGLAGGLDTQYF
cdr3_nt: TGTGCCAGCAGCTGGGGACTAGCGGGCGGGTTAGATACGCAGTATTTT

v_call: TRBV19
j_call: TRBJ1-5
d_call: .
clone_size: .
cdr3_aa: CASSIAPGESQPQHF
cdr3_nt: TGTGCCAGTAGTATTGCGCCAGGGGAGAGTCAGCCCCAGCATTTT

v_call: TRBV5-1
j_call: TRBJ2-7
d_call: TRBD2
clone_size: .
cdr3_aa: CASSWRGLAGVEDEQYF
cdr3_nt: TGCGCCAGCAGCTGGAGGGGACTAGCGGGAGTAGAGGACGAGCAGTACTTC

v_call: TRBV6-1
j_call: TRBJ1-5
d_call: .
clone_size: .
cdr3_aa: CASRAYRGNQPQHF
cdr3_nt: TGTGCCAGCAGAGCCTACAGGGGCAATCAGCCCCAGCATTTT

v_call: TRBV6-6
j_call: TRBJ1-2
d_call: TRBD1
clone_size: .
cdr3_aa: CASSLDRGRNYGYTF
cdr3_nt: TGTGCCAGCAGTTTGGACAGGGGTCGCAACTATGGCTACACCTTC

v_call: TRBV19
j_call: TRBJ2-3
d_call: .
clone_size: .
cdr3_aa: CASKGPKLGDTQYF
cdr3_nt: TGTGCCAGTAAGGGGCCTAAGCTTGGAGATACGCAGTATTTT

v_call: TRBV19
j_call: TRBJ1-3
d_call: .
clone_size: .
cdr3_aa: CASSLAWGQASGNTIYF
cdr3_nt: TGTGCCAGTAGTCTAGCATGGGGACAAGCCTCTGGAAACACCATATATTTT

v_call: TRBV19
j_call: TRBJ2-6
d_call: TRBD1
clone_size: .
cdr3_aa: CASSNQQGWQSRANVLTF
cdr3_nt: TGTGCCAGTAGTAATCAACAGGGGTGGCAATCTCGGGCCAACGTCCTGACTTTC

v_call: TRBV7-8
j_call: TRBJ1-1
d_call: .
clone_size: .
cdr3_aa: CASSPQNMNTEAFF
cdr3_nt: TGTGCCAGCAGCCCCCAGAACATGAACACTGAAGCTTTCTTT